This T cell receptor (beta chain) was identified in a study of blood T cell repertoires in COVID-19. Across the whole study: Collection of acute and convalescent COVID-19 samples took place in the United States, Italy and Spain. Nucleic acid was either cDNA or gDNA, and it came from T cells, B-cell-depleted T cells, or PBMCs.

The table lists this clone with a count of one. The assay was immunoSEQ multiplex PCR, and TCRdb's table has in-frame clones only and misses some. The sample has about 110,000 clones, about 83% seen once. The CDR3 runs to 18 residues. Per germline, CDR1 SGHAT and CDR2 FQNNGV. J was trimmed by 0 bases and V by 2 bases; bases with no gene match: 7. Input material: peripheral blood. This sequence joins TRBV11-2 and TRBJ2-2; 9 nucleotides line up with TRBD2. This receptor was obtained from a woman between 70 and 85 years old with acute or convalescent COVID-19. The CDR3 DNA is TGTGCCAGCAGCTTAAGTGTCTTAGCGGGGGCGAACACCGGGGAGCTGTTTTTT. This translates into CASSLSVLAGANTGELFF. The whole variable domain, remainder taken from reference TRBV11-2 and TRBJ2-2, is EAGVAQSPRYKIIEKRQSVAFWCNPISGHATLYWYQQILGQGPKLLIQFQNNGVVDDSQLPKDRFSAERLKGVDSTLKIQPAKLEDSAVYLCASSLSVLAGANTGELFFGEGSRLTVL.